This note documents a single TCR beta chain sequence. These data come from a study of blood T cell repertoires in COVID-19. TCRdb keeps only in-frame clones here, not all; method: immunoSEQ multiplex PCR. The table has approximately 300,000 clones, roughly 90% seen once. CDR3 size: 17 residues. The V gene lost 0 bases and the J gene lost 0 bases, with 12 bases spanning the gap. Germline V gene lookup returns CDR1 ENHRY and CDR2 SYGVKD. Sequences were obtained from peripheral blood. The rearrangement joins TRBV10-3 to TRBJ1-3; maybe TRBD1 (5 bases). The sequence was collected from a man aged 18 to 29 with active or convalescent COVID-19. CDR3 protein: CAISESFWTSSGNTIYF. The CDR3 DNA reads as TGTGCCATCAGTGAGTCATTTTGGACATCCTCTGGAAACACCATATATTTT.